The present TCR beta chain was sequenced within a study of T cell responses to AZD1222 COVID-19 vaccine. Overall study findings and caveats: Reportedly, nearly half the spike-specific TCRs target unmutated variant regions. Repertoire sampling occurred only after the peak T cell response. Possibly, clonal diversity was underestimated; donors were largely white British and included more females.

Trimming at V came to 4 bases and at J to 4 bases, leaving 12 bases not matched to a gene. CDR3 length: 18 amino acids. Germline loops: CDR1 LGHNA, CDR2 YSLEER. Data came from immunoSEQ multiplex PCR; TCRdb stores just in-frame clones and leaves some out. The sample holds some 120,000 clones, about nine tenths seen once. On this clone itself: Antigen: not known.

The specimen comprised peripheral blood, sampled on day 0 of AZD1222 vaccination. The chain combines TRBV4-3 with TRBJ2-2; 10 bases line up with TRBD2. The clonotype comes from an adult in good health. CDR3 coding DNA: TGCGCCAGCAGCCTAGAGTTTACTAGCGGGGCCCTCACCGGGGAGCTGTTTTTT. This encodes CASSLEFTSGALTGELFF.